Described below is a single TCR beta chain sequence and its context. The antigen remains unidentified. The assay was immunoSEQ multiplex PCR, and TCRdb's table has in-frame clones only and misses some. The sample yields 66,000 or so clones, about 90% seen once. The record originates from a study of T cell responses to AZD1222 COVID-19 vaccine. Points from the study as a whole: Donors in the cohort were predominantly white British and more often female, and clonal diversity was possibly underestimated.

This receptor was identified in an adult in good health. Material: peripheral blood, obtained on day 0 of AZD1222 vaccination.

CDR3 protein: CATGDRDHSNQPQHF. The DNA for the CDR3 is TGTGCCACAGGGGACAGGGACCATAGCAATCAGCCCCAGCATTTT. This rearrangement joins TRBV24-1 to TRBJ1-5; 9 nucleotides align to TRBD1. The CDR3 runs to 15 residues. CDR1 is KGHDR, CDR2 SFDVKD, per germline. V gave up 10 bases and J gave up 0 bases; unmatched junction bases: 6.